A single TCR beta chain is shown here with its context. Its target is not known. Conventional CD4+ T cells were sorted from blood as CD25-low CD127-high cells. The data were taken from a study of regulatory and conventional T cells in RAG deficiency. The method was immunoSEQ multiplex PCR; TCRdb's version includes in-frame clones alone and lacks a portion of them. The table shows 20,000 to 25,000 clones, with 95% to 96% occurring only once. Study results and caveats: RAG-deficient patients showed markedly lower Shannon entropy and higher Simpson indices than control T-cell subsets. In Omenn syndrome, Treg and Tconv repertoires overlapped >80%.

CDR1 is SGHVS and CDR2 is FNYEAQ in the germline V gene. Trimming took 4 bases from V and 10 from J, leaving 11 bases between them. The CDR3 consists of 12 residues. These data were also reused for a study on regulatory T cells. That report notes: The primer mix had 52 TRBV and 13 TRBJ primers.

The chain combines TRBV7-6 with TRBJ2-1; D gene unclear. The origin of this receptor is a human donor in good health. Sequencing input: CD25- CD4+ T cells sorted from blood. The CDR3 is CASSSPGQEQFF. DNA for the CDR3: TGTGCCAGCAGCTCACCTGGGCAGGAGCAGTTCTTC.